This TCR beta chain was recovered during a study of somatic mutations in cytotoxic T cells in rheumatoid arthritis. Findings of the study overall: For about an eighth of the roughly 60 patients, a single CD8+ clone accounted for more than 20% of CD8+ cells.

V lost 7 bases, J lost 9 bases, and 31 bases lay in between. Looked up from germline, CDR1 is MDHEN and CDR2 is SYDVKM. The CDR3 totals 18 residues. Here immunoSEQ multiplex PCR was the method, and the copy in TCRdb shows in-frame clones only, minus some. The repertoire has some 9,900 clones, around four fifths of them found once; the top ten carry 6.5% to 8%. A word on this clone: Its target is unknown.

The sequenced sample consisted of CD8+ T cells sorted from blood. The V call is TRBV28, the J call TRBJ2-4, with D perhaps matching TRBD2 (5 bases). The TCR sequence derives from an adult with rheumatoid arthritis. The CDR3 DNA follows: TGTGCCAGCACCAGTTTTTGGACGGCGGACTCCGTTGGGAGCATTCAGTACTTC. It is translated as CASTSFWTADSVGSIQYF.